This T cell receptor beta chain emerged from a study of T cell repertoires in cytomegalovirus infection. Study details: Shared public TCR beta signatures pointed to both CMV infection and a matching HLA type.

Study-wide findings and caveats: The ex vivo response showed dominance by HLA-C-restricted CMV-specific TCR beta clonotypes. Cumulative frequency of public TCR beta families picked out carriers of CMV plus the relevant HLA.

This clonotype was seen a handful of times. Antigen: not known. Trimming removed 3 bases from V and 0 bases from J, with 9 bases in between. Looked up from germline, CDR1 is LNHDA and CDR2 is SQIVND (reference sequence). This CDR3 contains 14 residues. One entry per CDR3 protein, called by TCRdb with MiXCR from the reads. The table has about 310,000 distinct CDR3 sequences, approximately 25% seen once. The clonotype originates from a human donor in good health (CMV status not recorded). Some clones in this sample may be carry-over from other donors' samples. The chain uses TRBV19 and TRBJ2-7, with D unresolved. The source was cultured PBMCs, collected from culture after CMV antigen stimulation. The CDR3 here is CASSMGESSYEQYF. CDR3 DNA: TGTGCCAGTAGTATGGGCGAAAGCTCCTACGAGCAGTACTTC.